This T cell receptor (beta chain) is from a study of cytomegalovirus exposure and HLA in healthy donors. Germline V gives CDR1 MNHEY, CDR2 SMNVEV (reference sequence). V lost 6 bases, J lost 0 bases, and 7 bases stayed unmatched. The CDR3 loop spans 15 amino acids. Profiled with immunoSEQ multiplex PCR; TCRdb holds only in-frame clones, not every one. The profile covers more than 140,000 clones, with roughly nine tenths appearing a single time and 3.3% taken by the ten largest. The rearrangement links TRBV27 to TRBJ2-7; 8 nucleotides align to TRBD1. Sequencing input: PBMCs. The clonotype originates from a woman younger than 35 in good health and CMV-seropositive. In DNA form, the CDR3 reads TGTGCCAGCAGGCGTACAGGGGGGAGCTCCTACGAGCAGTACTTC. This translates into CASRRTGGSSYEQYF.